The 10 T cell receptor beta chains given below trace back to one sample, sequenced in a study of CD8 T cells in ankylosing spondylitis. TCRdb re-analysed the 5' RACE reads in MiXCR, keeping a single row per CDR3 protein. The table has 150,000 or so distinct CDR3 sequences, around 16% seen once; the top ten hold approximately 7.6%. Sequenced input: blood, either unsorted or a sorted T cell fraction (not recorded which). The receptors were gathered from a male donor with ankylosing spondylitis or in good health (not recorded which).

This clonotype was seen repeatedly, ten times or more. The rearrangement joins TRBV20-1 to TRBJ2-2; D may be TRBD1 (5 bases). Germline loops: CDR1 DFQATT, CDR2 SNEGSKA (reference sequence). This CDR3 comprises 14 residues. V was cut by 1 base and J by 5 bases, with 11 bases left in between. The CDR3 nucleotides read TGCAGTGCTAGAGTCTCAAAGGGGACCGGGGAGCTGTTTTTT. Translation: CSARVSKGTGELFF.

V is TRBV5-1 and J is TRBJ2-4; 7 bases align to TRBD2. CDR1 is SGHRS and CDR2 is YFSETQ in the germline V gene. V was clipped by 4 bases and J by 6 bases; unmatched bases: 13. The CDR3 covers 16 residues. CDR3 in amino acids: CASSPGTGTIGNIQYF. CDR3 in DNA: TGCGCCAGCAGCCCCGGCACCGGGACTATCGGAAACATTCAGTACTTC.

The rearrangement links TRBV10-3 to TRBJ2-1, with a weak D call TRBD2 (6 bases). The CDR3 is made up of 15 amino acids. From germline, CDR1 is ENHRY and CDR2 SYGVKD. The V end was cut by 7 bases, the J end by 0 bases, with 13 bases between. The CDR3 sequence is CAITLASDSYNEQFF. Written as DNA, the CDR3 is TGTGCCATCACTCTGGCTAGCGACTCCTACAATGAGCAGTTCTTC.

This clonotype occurred many times. The rearrangement uses TRBV29-1 and TRBJ2-5; D is uncertain. Between the trimmed V and J ends, which lost 4 bases and 5 bases, there was a span of 14 bases. This CDR3 spans 13 amino acids. Germline V gene sequence: CDR1 SQVTM, CDR2 ANQGSEA. CDR3 bases: TGCAGCGTTGTAACGTCCTTGGACGAGACCCAGTACTTC. Translating gives CSVVTSLDETQYF.

The genes are TRBV10-3 and TRBJ2-7, with a possible D match to TRBD2 (6 bases). The CDR3 has 13 residues. Trimming pared 7 bases from V and 5 bases from J, leaving 15 bases between. The germline gives CDR1 ENHRY, CDR2 SYGVKD. The CDR3 DNA reads TGTGCCATCAATGCCGCGGGGCGGCACGAGCAGTACTTC. Its translation: CAINAAGRHEQYF.

This clonotype occurred many times. The chain recombines TRBV15 with TRBJ1-3; D uncertain. The germline V gene encodes CDR1 LNHNV and CDR2 YYDKDF (reference sequence). V lost 8 bases to trimming and J lost 0 bases, with 20 bases between them. The CDR3 extends over 17 amino acids. The CDR3 region is CATSASRNRISGNTIYF. The DNA for the CDR3 is TGTGCCACCTCGGCTTCTAGAAATCGGATCTCTGGAAACACCATATATTTT.

The genes are TRBV12-3 or TRBV12-4 and TRBJ1-1; TRBD1 matches 11 bases. The CDR3 is 15 residues long. Trimming cost V 6 bases and J 4 bases; bases outside gene matches: 7. Here the CDR3 DNA reads TGTGCCAGCAGCGGACAGGGGGCGATTGGCACTGAAGCTTTCTTT. This translates into CASSGQGAIGTEAFF.

The rearrangement joins TRBV13 to TRBJ2-5, with TRBD1 as a possible D gene (6 bases). Trimming took off 2 bases at V and 2 bases at J, with 9 bases between the two ends. CDR1 and CDR2 (germline): PRHDT, FYEKMQ (reference sequence). CDR3 size: 14 residues. The CDR3 coding sequence is TGTGCCAGCAGCTTAAGGACAGAACAAGAGACCCAGTACTTC. Translation: CASSLRTEQETQYF.

This clonotype was seen a few times. This CDR3 is CASRPSREDRMNTEAFF. DNA of the CDR3: TGTGCCAGCAGGCCCTCCCGGGAGGACAGAATGAACACTGAAGCTTTCTTT. The gene calls are TRBV2 and TRBJ1-1, with D tentatively TRBD1 (6 bases). V was pared by 6 bases and J by 0 bases, with 20 bases between. The CDR3 loop spans 17 amino acids. The germline CDR1 and CDR2 sequences are SNHLY and FYNNEI.

This chain uses TRBV2 with TRBJ2-7, with D tentatively TRBD1 or TRBD2 (5 bases each). The CDR3 covers 13 residues. The V and J ends lost 4 bases and 3 bases respectively, with 10 bases between them. The germline V gene has CDR1 SNHLY and CDR2 FYNNEI. The CDR3 here is CASSAGTHYEQYF. The DNA of the CDR3 is TGTGCCAGCAGTGCAGGGACGCACTACGAGCAGTACTTC.